This T cell receptor beta chain stems from a study of blood T cell repertoires in COVID-19. With 4 bases removed from V and 4 bases from J, the gap between germline ends came to 17 bases. The CDR3 totals 15 residues. Germline V gene data show CDR1 as ENHRY and CDR2 as SYGVKD. Generated by immunoSEQ multiplex PCR, the TCRdb table keeps only in-frame clones and is missing some. The sample has 400,000 or so clones, 89% seen once. This sequence was found in a middle-aged woman with COVID-19, enrolled during active disease. The V call is TRBV10-3, the J call TRBJ2-7; D not resolved. The specimen was peripheral blood. CDR3 residues: CAISGGPSILYEQYF. The CDR3 DNA reads as TGTGCCATCAGTGGAGGCCCGTCAATTTTGTACGAGCAGTACTTC.